This T cell receptor beta chain originates from a study of identical twins. The study, taken as a whole, reports: For out-of-frame alpha sequences shared by twins, low generation probability was in excess. Insertion counts were lower in abundant cord blood beta clonotypes, a trend that memory repertoires did not show.

One entry per CDR3 protein results from TCRdb running MiXCR on the 5' RACE reads. The sample lists more than 400,000 distinct CDR3 sequences, 13% to 15% occurring once. With regard to this clonotype: Antigen: not known.

The CDR3 runs 12 residues. Germline V CDR1 and CDR2: MNHEY, SVGAGI. The V gene lost 0 bases and the J gene lost 7 bases, with 6 bases spanning the gap. The same specimen was also included in a second study, on yellow fever vaccine responses in identical twins.

The V gene is TRBV6-5, the J gene TRBJ1-1; D gene uncertain. This receptor was taken from a woman aged 18 to 35 in good health. The sample was CD4+ T cells sorted from blood. The CDR3 loop reads CASSYSGGEAFF. DNA of the CDR3: TGTGCCAGCAGTTACTCAGGAGGTGAAGCTTTCTTT.